This entry concerns a single TCR beta chain. The record originates from a study of glioma-infiltrating T cells after dendritic cell vaccination. Clones were sequenced by immunoSEQ multiplex PCR, and TCRdb holds only the in-frame ones, with some missing. There are some 87,000 clones in the sample; under 90% occur only once, and around 3% lies in the top ten. CDR3 length: 14 residues. The V and J ends lost 4 bases and 6 bases, in that order; junction bases with no gene match: 10. Germline CDR1 and CDR2: SGHNT and YYREEE (reference sequence). This receptor was taken from a human donor with glioblastoma. This chain joins TRBV5-4 and TRBJ2-7; 7 positions agree with TRBD2. Sequenced here: blood, sampled before dendritic cell vaccination. This CDR3 is CASSPPGRAVEQYF. The CDR3 DNA sequence: TGTGCCAGCAGCCCTCCAGGGAGGGCCGTCGAGCAGTACTTC.